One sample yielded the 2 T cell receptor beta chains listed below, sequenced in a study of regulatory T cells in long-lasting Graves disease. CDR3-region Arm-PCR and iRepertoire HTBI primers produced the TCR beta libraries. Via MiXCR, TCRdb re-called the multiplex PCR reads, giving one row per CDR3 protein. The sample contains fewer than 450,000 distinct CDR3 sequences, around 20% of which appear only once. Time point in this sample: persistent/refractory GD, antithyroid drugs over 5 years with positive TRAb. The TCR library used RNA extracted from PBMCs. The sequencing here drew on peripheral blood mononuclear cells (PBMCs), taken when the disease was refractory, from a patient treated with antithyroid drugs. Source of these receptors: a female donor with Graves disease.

In DNA, the CDR3 is TGTGCCAGCACCCGTCGGGGGGGAGGGCCTGGCACAGATACGCAGTATTTT. Residues: CASTRRGGGPGTDTQYF. The rearrangement links TRBV6-2 or TRBV6-3 to TRBJ2-3; 8 bases align to TRBD2. This CDR3 is built from 17 residues. Trimming removed 7 bases from V and 1 base from J; junction bases left unmatched: 13. Per germline, CDR1 MNHEY and CDR2 SVGEGT.

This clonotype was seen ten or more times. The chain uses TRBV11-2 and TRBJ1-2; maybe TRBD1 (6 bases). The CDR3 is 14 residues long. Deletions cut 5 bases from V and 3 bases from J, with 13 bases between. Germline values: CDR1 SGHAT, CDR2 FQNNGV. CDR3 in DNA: TGTGCCAGCAGCCGAACAGGGTTGGACTATGGCTACACCTTC. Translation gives CASSRTGLDYGYTF.